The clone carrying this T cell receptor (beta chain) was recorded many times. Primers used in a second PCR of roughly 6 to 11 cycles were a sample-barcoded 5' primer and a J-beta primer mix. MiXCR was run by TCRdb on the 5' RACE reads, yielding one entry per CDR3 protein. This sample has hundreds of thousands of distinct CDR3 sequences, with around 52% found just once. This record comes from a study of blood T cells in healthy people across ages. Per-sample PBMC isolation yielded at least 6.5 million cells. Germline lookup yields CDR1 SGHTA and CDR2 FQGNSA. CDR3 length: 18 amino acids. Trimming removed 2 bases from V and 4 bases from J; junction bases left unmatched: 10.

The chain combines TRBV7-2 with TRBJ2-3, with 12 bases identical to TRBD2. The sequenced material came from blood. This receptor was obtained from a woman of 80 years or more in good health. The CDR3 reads CASSLTATSGRKADTQYF. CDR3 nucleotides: TGTGCCAGCAGCTTAACGGCTACTAGCGGGAGGAAGGCAGATACGCAGTATTTT.